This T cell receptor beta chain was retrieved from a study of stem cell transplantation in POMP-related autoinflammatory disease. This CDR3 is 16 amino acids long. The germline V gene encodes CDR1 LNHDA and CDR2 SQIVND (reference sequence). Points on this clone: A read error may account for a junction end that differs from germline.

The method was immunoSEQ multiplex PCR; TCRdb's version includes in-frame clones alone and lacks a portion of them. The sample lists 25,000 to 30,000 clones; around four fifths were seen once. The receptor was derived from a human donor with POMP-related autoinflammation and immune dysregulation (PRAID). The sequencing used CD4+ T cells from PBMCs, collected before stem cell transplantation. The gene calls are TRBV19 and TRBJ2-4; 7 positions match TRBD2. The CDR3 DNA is TGTGCCAGCAGTAGGTCGAGGCGGGAGCGAGGGAACATTCAGTACTTC. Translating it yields CASSRSRRERGNIQYF.